The 7 T cell receptor beta chains listed next were all sequenced from one sample in a study of human T cells and chemical hapten exposure (TCRdb year 2021). Library prep was done by RACE. For sequencing, a NextSeq 500 was employed. TCRdb itself trimmed the public reads at Q25 with fastp, ran MiXCR and retained productive beta chains. Each record represents a unique CDR3 protein, reported with the most common genes and DNA among its rows. In all, the sample holds about 110,000 distinct CDR3 sequences, and around 10% of those were seen once. About 1.6% of the sample goes to the ten largest clones. Explained via the paper, the time point label denotes: pre-sensitization, week 0. This sample's treatment or condition label indicates: therapeutic diphenylcyclopropenone sensitization with weekly scalp DPC. The sequences come from whole blood, collected in connection with sensitization to the hapten diphenylcyclopropenone (DPC). The receptor source for this set is a woman in her forties or fifties with alopecia areata. Some clones in this sample may be carry-over from other donors' samples.

This clonotype was picked up many times. The chain recombines TRBV28 with TRBJ2-7; 12 bases align to TRBD2. Trimming at V came to 5 bases and at J to 3 bases, leaving 5 bases not matched to a gene. The CDR3 runs to 15 residues. Per germline, CDR1 MDHEN and CDR2 SYDVKM. The CDR3 DNA sequence: TGTGCCAGCAGTCCCTGGACTAGCGGGAACTACGAGCAGTACTTC. The encoded protein is CASSPWTSGNYEQYF.

This clonotype was seen more than once but under ten times. The gene calls are TRBV28 and TRBJ2-2, with D possibly TRBD1 on 5 matching bases. This CDR3 comprises 16 residues. V dropped 2 bases and J dropped 9 bases, with 19 bases sitting between them. CDR1 is MDHEN and CDR2 is SYDVKM in the germline V gene. In DNA form, the CDR3 reads TGTGCCAGCAGTTTAGAAGGGGTCCCAGGTGGACGGGAGCTGTTTTTT. Encoded protein: CASSLEGVPGGRELFF. Drawing the rest from reference TRBV28 and TRBJ2-2, the complete variable domain is DVKVTQSSRYLVKRTGEKVFLECVQDMDHENMFWYRQDPGLGLRLIYFSYDVKMKEKGDIPEGYSVSREKKERFSLILESASTNQTSMYLCASSLEGVPGGRELFFGEGSRLTVL.

The V call is TRBV12-3 or TRBV12-4, the J call TRBJ2-7, with 10 bases that match TRBD1. The J segment lost 0 bases and the V segment lost 5 bases, leaving 10 bases of the junction unmatched. The CDR3 has 17 amino acids. The CDR3 sequence: CASSPALGQGTSYEQYF. CDR3 in DNA: TGTGCCAGCAGTCCCGCCTTGGGACAGGGGACCTCCTACGAGCAGTACTTC.

V gene TRBV5-6 combines with J gene TRBJ2-3; D is ambiguous. The CDR3 spans 13 residues. Germline V gene data show CDR1 as SGHDT and CDR2 as YYEEEE. With 0 bases removed from V and 2 bases from J, the gap between germline ends came to 4 bases. As DNA, the CDR3 is TGTGCCAGCAGCTTGGGCTACACAGATACGCAGTATTTT. It is translated as CASSLGYTDTQYF.

This clonotype was observed at least ten times. The chain carries TRBV2 and TRBJ2-6, with D uncertain. Germline loops: CDR1 SNHLY, CDR2 FYNNEI. The V end lost 9 bases, the J end lost 1 base, and 7 bases lay between the germline ends. This CDR3 has 13 amino acids. The CDR3 nucleotides read TGTGCCAGTTCGGCTTCTGGGGCCAACGTCCTGACTTTC. Translation gives CASSASGANVLTF.

This clonotype was counted between two and nine times. V is TRBV4-2 and J is TRBJ2-5, with a possible D match to TRBD1 (7 bases). The V and J ends lost 4 bases and 3 bases respectively, with 15 bases between them. Per the germline V gene, CDR1 is LGHNA and CDR2 is YNFKEQ. The length of the CDR3 is 15 residues. CDR3 in DNA: TGTGCCAGCAGCCCCGGAGGGGGCGGGGAAGAGACCCAGTACTTC. Amino acid sequence: CASSPGGGGEETQYF.

This clonotype has at least ten counts. The chain has TRBV7-2 and TRBJ2-7; D gene ambiguous. V lost 4 bases, J lost 4 bases, and 11 bases lay in between. The CDR3 sequence is 13 residues long. Germline V CDR1 and CDR2: SGHTA, FQGNSA. CDR3 amino acids: CASSSLLGYEQYF. DNA of the CDR3: TGTGCCAGCAGCTCCCTCTTAGGATACGAGCAGTACTTC.